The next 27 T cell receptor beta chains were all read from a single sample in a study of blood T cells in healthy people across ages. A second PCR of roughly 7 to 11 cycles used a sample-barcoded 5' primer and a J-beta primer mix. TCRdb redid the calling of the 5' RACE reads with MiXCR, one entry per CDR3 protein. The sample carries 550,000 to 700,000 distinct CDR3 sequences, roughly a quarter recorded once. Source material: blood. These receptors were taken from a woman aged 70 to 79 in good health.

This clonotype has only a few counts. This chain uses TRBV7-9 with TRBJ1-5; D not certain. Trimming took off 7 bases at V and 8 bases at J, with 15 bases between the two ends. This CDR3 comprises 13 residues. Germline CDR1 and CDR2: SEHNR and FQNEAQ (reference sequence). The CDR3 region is CASTLGAGKPQHF. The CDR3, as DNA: TGTGCCAGCACCTTGGGCGCGGGAAAGCCCCAGCATTTT.

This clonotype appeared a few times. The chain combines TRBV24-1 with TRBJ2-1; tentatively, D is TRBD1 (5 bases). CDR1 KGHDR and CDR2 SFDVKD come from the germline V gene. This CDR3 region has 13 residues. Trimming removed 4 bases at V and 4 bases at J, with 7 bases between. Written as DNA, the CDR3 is TGTGCCACCAGTGACCCAGGGTACAATGAGCAGTTCTTC. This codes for CATSDPGYNEQFF.

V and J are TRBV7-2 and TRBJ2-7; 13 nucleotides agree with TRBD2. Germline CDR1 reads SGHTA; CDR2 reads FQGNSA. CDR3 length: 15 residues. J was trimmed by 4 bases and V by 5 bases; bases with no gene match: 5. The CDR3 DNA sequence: TGTGCCAGCAGCGGACTAGCGGGGGTGTTATACGAGCAGTACTTC. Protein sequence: CASSGLAGVLYEQYF.

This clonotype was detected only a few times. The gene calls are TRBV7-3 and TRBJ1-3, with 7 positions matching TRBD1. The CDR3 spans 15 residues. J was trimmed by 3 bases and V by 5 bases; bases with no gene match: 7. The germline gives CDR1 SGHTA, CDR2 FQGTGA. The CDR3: CASSSQGGIGNTIYF. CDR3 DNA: TGTGCCAGCAGCAGCCAAGGGGGCATTGGAAACACCATATATTTT.

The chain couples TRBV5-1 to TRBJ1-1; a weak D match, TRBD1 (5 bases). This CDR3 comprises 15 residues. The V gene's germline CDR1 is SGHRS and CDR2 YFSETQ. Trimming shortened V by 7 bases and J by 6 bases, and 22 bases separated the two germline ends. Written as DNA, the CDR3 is TGCGCCAGCCAAAAAACCGGGGCCTCAGGTGCTGAAGCTTTCTTT. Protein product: CASQKTGASGAEAFF.

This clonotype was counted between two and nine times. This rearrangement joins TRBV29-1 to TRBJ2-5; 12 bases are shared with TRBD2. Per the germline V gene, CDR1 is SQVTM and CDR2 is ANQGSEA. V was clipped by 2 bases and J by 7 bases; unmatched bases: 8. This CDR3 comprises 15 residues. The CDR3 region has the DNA TGCAGCGTTGAACCCCTAGCGGGGGGGCTTGGGACCCAGTACTTC. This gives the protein CSVEPLAGGLGTQYF.

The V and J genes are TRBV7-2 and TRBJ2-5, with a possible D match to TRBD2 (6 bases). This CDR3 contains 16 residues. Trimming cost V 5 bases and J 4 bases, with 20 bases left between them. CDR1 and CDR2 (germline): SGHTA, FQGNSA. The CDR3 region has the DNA TGTGCCAGCAGCATCACTGGTGGGGGGTGGGGAGAGACCCAGTACTTC. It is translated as CASSITGGGWGETQYF.

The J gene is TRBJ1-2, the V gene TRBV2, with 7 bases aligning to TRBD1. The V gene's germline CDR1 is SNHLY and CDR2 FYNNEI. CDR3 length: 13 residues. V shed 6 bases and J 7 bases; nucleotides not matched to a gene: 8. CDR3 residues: CASSPDREPGYTF. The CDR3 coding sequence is TGTGCCAGCAGCCCAGACAGGGAACCTGGCTACACCTTC.

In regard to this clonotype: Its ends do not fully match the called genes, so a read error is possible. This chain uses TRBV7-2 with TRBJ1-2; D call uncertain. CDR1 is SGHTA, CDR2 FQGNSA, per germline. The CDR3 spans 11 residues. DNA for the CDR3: TGTGCCAGCAGCTTCTTAACTTTTTTTAAGTTC. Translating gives CASSFLTFFKF.

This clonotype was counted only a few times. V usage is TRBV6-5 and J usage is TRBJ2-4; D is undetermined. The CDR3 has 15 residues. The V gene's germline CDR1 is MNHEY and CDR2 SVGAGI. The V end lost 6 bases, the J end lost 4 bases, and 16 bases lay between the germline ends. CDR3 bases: TGTGCCAGCAGATTAACTCAGGTCTCTAAAAACATTCAGTACTTC. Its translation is CASRLTQVSKNIQYF.

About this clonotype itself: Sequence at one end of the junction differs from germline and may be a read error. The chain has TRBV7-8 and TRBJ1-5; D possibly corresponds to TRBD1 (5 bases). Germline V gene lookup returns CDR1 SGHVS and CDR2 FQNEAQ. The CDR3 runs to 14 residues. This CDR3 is CASSWTHSNQPQHF. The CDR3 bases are TGTGCCAGCAGCTGGACACATAGCAATCAGCCACAGCATTTT.

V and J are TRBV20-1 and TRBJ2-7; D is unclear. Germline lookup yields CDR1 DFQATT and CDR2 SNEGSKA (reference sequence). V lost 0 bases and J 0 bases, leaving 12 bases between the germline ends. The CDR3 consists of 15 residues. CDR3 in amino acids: CSARDETRSSYEQYF. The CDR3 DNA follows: TGCAGTGCTAGAGACGAAACCAGGAGCTCCTACGAGCAGTACTTC.

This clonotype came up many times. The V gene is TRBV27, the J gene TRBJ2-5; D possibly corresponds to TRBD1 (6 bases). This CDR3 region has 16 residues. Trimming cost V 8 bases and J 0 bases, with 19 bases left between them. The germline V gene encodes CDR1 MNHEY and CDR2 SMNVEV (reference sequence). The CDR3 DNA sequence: TGTGCCAGCCGTCCAGCAGGGGCGAGGTACCAAGAGACCCAGTACTTC. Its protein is CASRPAGARYQETQYF.

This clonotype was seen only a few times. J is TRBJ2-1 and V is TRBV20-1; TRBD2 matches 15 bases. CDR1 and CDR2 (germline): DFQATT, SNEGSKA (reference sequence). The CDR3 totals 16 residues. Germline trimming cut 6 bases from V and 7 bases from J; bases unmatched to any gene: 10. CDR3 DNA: TGCAGTGCCCTAGACAGCGGGACTAGCGGGGGGAATGAGCAGTTCTTC. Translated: CSALDSGTSGGNEQFF.

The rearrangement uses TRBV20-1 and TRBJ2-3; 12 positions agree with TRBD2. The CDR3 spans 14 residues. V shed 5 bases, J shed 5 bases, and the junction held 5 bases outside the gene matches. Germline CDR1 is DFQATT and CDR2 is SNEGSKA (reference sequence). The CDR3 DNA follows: TGCAGTGCTCCACTAGCGGGAGGTCAAGATACGCAGTATTTT. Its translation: CSAPLAGGQDTQYF.

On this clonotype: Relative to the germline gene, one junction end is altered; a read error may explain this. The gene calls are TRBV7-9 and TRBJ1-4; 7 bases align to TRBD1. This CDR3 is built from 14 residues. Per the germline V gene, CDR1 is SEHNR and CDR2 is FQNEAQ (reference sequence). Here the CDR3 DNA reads TGTGCCGGCAGCTCCGACAGGGCTAGAGAAAAACTGTTTTTT. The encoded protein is CAGSSDRAREKLFF.

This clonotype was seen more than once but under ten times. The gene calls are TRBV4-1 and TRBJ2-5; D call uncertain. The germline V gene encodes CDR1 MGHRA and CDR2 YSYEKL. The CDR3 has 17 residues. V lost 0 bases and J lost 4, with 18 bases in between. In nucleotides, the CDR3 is TGCGCCAGCAGCCAAGATTGGTTGGCTCCCCTCCGAGAGACCCAGTACTTC. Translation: CASSQDWLAPLRETQYF.

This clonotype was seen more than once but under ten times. The CDR3 spells CASSLGGDNQPQHF. The DNA of the CDR3 is TGTGCCAGCAGCTTAGGTGGAGACAATCAGCCCCAGCATTTT. This chain connects TRBV7-8 to TRBJ1-5; D unresolved. V was pared by 1 base and J by 3 bases, with 7 bases between. The V gene's germline CDR1 is SGHVS and CDR2 FQNEAQ. This CDR3 has 14 residues.

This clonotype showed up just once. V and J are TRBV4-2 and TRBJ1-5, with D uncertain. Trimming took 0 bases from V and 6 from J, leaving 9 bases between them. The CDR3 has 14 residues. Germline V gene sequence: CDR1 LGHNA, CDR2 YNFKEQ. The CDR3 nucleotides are TGTGCCAGCAGCCAAGAAGACCTTTTTCAGCCCCAGCATTTT. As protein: CASSQEDLFQPQHF.

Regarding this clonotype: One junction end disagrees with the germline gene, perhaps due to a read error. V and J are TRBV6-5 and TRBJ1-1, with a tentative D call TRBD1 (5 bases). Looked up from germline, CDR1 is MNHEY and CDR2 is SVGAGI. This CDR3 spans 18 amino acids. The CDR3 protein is CARSYSANRRAGGTEAFF. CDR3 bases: TGTGCCCGCAGTTATTCAGCCAACCGCAGGGCGGGAGGCACTGAAGCTTTCTTT.

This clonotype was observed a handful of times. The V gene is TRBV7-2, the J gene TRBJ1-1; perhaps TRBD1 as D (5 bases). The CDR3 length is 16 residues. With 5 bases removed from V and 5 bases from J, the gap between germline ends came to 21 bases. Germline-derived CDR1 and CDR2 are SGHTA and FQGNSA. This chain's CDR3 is CASSPDGGGGRTEAFF. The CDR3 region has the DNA TGTGCCAGCAGCCCCGATGGCGGGGGGGGTAGAACTGAAGCTTTCTTT.

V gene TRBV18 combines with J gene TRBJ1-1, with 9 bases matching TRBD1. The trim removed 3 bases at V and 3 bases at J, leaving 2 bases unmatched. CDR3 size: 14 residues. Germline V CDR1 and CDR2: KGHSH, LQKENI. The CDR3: CASSPWTGDTEAFF. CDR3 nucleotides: TGTGCCAGCTCACCCTGGACAGGGGACACTGAAGCTTTCTTT.

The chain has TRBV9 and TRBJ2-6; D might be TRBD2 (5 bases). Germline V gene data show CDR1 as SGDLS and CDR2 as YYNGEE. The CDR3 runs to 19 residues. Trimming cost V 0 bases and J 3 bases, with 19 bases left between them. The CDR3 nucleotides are TGTGCCAGCAGCGTAGACGGGGAGTCCTTTTTTGGTGGGGCCAACGTCCTGACTTTC. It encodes CASSVDGESFFGGANVLTF.

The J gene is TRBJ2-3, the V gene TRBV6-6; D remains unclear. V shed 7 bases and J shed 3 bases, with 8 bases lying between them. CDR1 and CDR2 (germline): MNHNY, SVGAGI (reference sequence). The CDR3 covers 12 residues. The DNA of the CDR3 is TGTGCCAGCAACGACCTGACAGATACGCAGTATTTT. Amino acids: CASNDLTDTQYF.

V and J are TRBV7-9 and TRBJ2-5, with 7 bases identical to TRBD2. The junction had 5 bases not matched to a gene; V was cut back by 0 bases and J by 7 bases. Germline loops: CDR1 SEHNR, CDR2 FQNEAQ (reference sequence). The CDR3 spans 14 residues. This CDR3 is CASSLASPGGTQYF. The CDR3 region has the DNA TGTGCCAGCAGCTTAGCTTCACCGGGGGGGACCCAGTACTTC.

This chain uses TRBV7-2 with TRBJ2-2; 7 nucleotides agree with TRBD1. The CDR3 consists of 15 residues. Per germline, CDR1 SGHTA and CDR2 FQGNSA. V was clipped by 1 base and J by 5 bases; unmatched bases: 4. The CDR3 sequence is CASSLGDRETGELFF. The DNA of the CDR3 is TGTGCCAGCAGCTTAGGGGACAGAGAGACCGGGGAGCTGTTTTTT.

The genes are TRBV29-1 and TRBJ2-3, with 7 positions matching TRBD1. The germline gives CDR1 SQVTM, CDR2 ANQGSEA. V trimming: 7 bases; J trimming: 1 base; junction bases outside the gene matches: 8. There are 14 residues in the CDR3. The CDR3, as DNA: TGCAGCGCCTCGACAGGGTCGGGCACAGATACGCAGTATTTT. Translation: CSASTGSGTDTQYF.